This TCR beta chain appears in the sequencing data of a study of Ad26.COV2.S vaccination and SARS-CoV-2 variants. Findings and limits, study-wide: Substantial breadth in spike-specific CD8+ and CD4+ T cell responses was reportedly seen after vaccination. Those who received vaccine or placebo ended up with similar non-spike TCR breadth.

Clones were sequenced by immunoSEQ multiplex PCR, and TCRdb holds only the in-frame ones, with some missing. The sample holds about 320,000 clones; about 86% are singletons and the top ten take 1.9%. V was clipped by 8 bases and J by 0 bases, with 5 bases between them. This CDR3 has 13 amino acids. Treatment described: 19 received Ad26.COV2.S at low or high dose, single or two shots; 5 received placebo; per-sample allocation not given. Following the first vaccine or placebo injection, samples were taken on day 63. Ad26 vector vaccine expressed Wuhan-strain SARS-CoV-2 spike. Worth noting for this clone: The antigen is not known.

This material consisted of peripheral blood, taken in a trial of Ad26.COV2.S vaccine versus placebo. The chain uses TRBV12-3 or TRBV12-4 and TRBJ1-6; D remains ambiguous. This TCR derives from a person between 18 and 59 years old who received the Ad26.COV2.S COVID-19 vaccine or a placebo. CDR3 nucleotides: TGTGCCAGCGTTAGCTCCTATAATTCACCCCTCCACTTT. Its protein product is CASVSSYNSPLHF.